This T cell receptor beta chain was obtained from a study of T-cell memory formation after mild COVID-19. Across the whole study: The two donors had largely donor-specific TCR clusters.

Notes on the study in general: Largely, contracting CD4+ clones fell within CM and EM, and contracting CD8+ clones within EMRA. Day 15 to 85 contracting clones showed balanced CD4/CD8; later expanders leaned CD4+.

This CDR3 has 14 amino acids. The germline V gene has CDR1 MGHRA and CDR2 YSYEKL. Between the trimmed V and J ends, which lost 0 bases and 1 base, there was a span of 7 bases. Constant-segment primers served in 5'RACE that generated TCR alpha and TCR beta cDNA libraries bearing sample barcodes and UMIs. TCRdb re-derived calls from the 5' RACE reads in MiXCR, one entry per CDR3 protein. The sample gives around 390,000 distinct CDR3 sequences, 16% of which show up once; 20% to 25% is in the top ten. This clonotype has only a few counts. What it binds is unknown. The clonotype originates from a man aged 18 to 29 who had mild COVID-19 (a few samples of this study predate the infection). Cell type and time point are not known. The rearrangement uses TRBV4-1 and TRBJ2-7; possible D gene TRBD2, 6 bases. The sample comprised PBMCs or a T cell subset sorted from them (not recorded which). The CDR3 coding sequence is TGCGCCAGCAGCCAAGATGCGGGGTCCTACGAGCAGTACGTC. Translation: CASSQDAGSYEQYV.